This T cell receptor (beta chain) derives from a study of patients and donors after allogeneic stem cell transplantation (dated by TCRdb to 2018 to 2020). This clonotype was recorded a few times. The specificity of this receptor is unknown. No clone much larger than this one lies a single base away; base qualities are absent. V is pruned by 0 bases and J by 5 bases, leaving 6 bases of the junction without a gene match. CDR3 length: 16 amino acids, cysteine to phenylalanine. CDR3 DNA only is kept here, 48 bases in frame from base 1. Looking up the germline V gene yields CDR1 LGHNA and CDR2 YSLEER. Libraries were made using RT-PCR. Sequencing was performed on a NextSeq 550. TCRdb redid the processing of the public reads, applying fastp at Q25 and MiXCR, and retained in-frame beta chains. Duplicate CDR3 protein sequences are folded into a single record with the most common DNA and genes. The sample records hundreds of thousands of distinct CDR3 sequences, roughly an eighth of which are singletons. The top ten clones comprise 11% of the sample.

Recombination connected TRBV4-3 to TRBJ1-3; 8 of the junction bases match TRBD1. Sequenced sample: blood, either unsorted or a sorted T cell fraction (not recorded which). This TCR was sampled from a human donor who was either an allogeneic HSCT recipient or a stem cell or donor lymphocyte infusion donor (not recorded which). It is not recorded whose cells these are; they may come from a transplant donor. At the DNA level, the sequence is TGCGCCAGCAGCCAAGATTGGCAGGGGGCAAGAAACACCATATATTTT. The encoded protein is CASSQDWQGARNTIYF.